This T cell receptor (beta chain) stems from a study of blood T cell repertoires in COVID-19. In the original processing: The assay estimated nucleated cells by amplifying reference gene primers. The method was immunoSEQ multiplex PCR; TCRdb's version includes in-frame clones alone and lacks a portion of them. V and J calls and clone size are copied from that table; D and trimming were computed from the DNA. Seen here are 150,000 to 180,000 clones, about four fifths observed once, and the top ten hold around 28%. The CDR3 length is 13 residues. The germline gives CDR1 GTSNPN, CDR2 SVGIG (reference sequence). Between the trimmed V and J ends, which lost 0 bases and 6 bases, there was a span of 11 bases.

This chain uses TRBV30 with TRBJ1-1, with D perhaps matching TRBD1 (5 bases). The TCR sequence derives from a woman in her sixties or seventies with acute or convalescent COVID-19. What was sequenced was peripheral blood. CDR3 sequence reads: CAWSVRGVPEAFF. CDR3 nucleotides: TGTGCCTGGAGTGTACGGGGGGTCCCTGAAGCTTTCTTT.